These 23 T cell receptor beta chains originate from one sample sequenced in a study of response to subunit inactivated influenza vaccine. TCRdb re-analysed the RT-PCR reads in MiXCR, keeping a single row per CDR3 protein. The sample carries 600,000 to 850,000 distinct CDR3 sequences, around 13% recorded once. The sample was PBMCs from blood, taken 14 days before vaccination. The origin of the receptors is a man between 45 and 60 years old who received an inactivated influenza vaccine.

V gene TRBV4-1 combines with J gene TRBJ2-2; unclear D gene. CDR3 length: 15 amino acids. The V gene lost 0 bases and the J gene lost 3 bases, with 8 bases spanning the gap. CDR1 is MGHRA, CDR2 YSYEKL, per germline. The CDR3 region has the DNA TGCGCCAGCAGCCAAGATAACAGTTACACCGGGGAGCTGTTTTTT. The encoded protein is CASSQDNSYTGELFF.

The chain couples TRBV20-1 to TRBJ2-7; D unclear. Germline V gives CDR1 DFQATT, CDR2 SNEGSKA (reference sequence). V was cut by 6 bases and J by 0 bases, with 15 bases left in between. The CDR3 runs 14 residues. The CDR3 protein is CSAILSLNSYEQYF. In DNA, the CDR3 is TGCAGTGCCATCTTATCCCTAAACTCCTACGAGCAGTACTTC.

This clonotype was detected a few times. The chain employs TRBV5-6 and TRBJ2-4; D not resolved. The CDR3 is 12 amino acids. Looked up from germline, CDR1 is SGHDT and CDR2 is YYEEEE. Trimming left V 2 bases short and J 8 bases short, with 8 bases between. The CDR3 nucleotides are TGTGCCAGCAGCTTACCAGACGACATTCAGTACTTC. Protein sequence: CASSLPDDIQYF.

This clonotype was detected only a few times. V usage is TRBV5-1 and J usage is TRBJ2-7, with D possibly TRBD2 on 6 matching bases. CDR1 SGHRS and CDR2 YFSETQ come from the germline V gene. Trimming left V 4 bases short and J 1 base short, with 21 bases between. The CDR3 has 17 residues. The CDR3 loop is CASSKNVGEVGSYEQYF. In nucleotides, the CDR3 is TGCGCCAGCAGCAAGAATGTTGGGGAGGTTGGATCCTACGAGCAGTACTTC.

J is TRBJ2-1 and V is TRBV27; TRBD2 matches 8 bases. J gave up 0 bases and V 4 bases, and 8 bases lay outside the gene matches. Germline lookup yields CDR1 MNHEY and CDR2 SMNVEV (reference sequence). This CDR3 region has 17 residues. The CDR3 DNA reads as TGTGCCAGCAGTTCCGAAGGACTAGCCAACTCCTACAATGAGCAGTTCTTC. Protein: CASSSEGLANSYNEQFF.

In its sample, this clonotype was seen a few times. The rearrangement links TRBV3-1 to TRBJ2-1; possible D gene TRBD1, 5 bases. Trimming took off 3 bases at V and 0 bases at J, with 12 bases between the two ends. Germline V gene data show CDR1 as LGHDT and CDR2 as YNNKEL (reference sequence). CDR3 length: 16 residues. This CDR3 is CASSQPGLGSYNEQFF. The CDR3 bases are TGTGCCAGCAGCCAGCCAGGGTTAGGCTCCTACAATGAGCAGTTCTTC.

Ten or more counts support this clonotype. J is TRBJ2-5 and V is TRBV19, with TRBD1 matching over 9 bases. This CDR3 region has 17 residues. The germline V gene encodes CDR1 LNHDA and CDR2 SQIVND (reference sequence). Trimming removed 5 bases from V and 1 base from J; junction bases left unmatched: 11. The DNA of the CDR3 is TGTGCCAGTAGTCCCACACACAGGGGGCTGGCCCAAGAGACCCAGTACTTC. This gives the protein CASSPTHRGLAQETQYF.

Many counts were recorded for this clonotype. Its ends do not fully match the called genes, so a read error is possible. The chain is built from TRBV12-3 or TRBV12-4 and TRBJ2-1; 12 nucleotides agree with TRBD2. CDR3 length: 14 amino acids. The DNA of the CDR3 is TGTGCCAGCAGTCTAGCGGGAGGGTACAATGAGCAGTTCTTC. It translates to CASSLAGGYNEQFF.

This clonotype appeared a few times. This rearrangement joins TRBV27 to TRBJ2-7, with D hard to call. CDR1 and CDR2 from the germline V gene are MNHEY and SMNVEV (reference sequence). The germline V and J ends were trimmed by 3 bases and 2 bases, with 14 bases remaining between them. The CDR3 sequence is 15 residues long. The CDR3 nucleotides are TGTGCCAGCAGTTTGAATTGGAGAGCCCCCTACGAGCAGTACTTC. It translates to CASSLNWRAPYEQYF.

A few counts support this clonotype. The chain uses TRBV7-6 and TRBJ1-5, with a possible D match to TRBD1 (5 bases). This CDR3 is 16 amino acids long. Trimming took off 1 base at V and 8 bases at J, with 18 bases between the two ends. CDR1 is SGHVS and CDR2 is FNYEAQ in the germline V gene. CDR3 bases: TGTGCCAGCAGCTTAGAACCGGGACGATCGGTTGAGCCCCAGCATTTT. This translates into CASSLEPGRSVEPQHF.

In the case of this clonotype: At one boundary the junction diverges from the germline segment, which might be a read error. V usage is TRBV29-1 and J usage is TRBJ2-1; D unclear. The CDR3 is 14 amino acids. The V gene's germline CDR1 is SQVTM and CDR2 ANQGSEA. The CDR3 DNA is TGCAGCGTCGAAGCGCGGTTAGCCTACAATGAGCAGTTCTTC. Residues: CSVEARLAYNEQFF.

V usage is TRBV25-1 and J usage is TRBJ2-5; D possibly corresponds to TRBD2 (6 bases). From germline, CDR1 is MGHDK and CDR2 SYGVNS. V was pared by 1 base and J by 2 bases, with 11 bases between. The CDR3 is 15 amino acids. The CDR3 is CASSESLGGQETQYF. In DNA form, the CDR3 reads TGTGCCAGCAGTGAATCTCTCGGGGGACAAGAGACCCAGTACTTC.

There are a few counts of this clonotype. This chain joins TRBV25-1 and TRBJ1-2; D may be TRBD1 (5 bases). With 8 bases removed from V and 4 bases from J, the gap between germline ends came to 17 bases. Germline V lookup: CDR1 MGHDK, CDR2 SYGVNS. The CDR3 spans 14 residues. The DNA for the CDR3 is TGTGCCAGCTCTTCCGGGGGTAGAGTCTATGGCTACACCTTC. Translation: CASSSGGRVYGYTF.

This clonotype has at least ten counts. This sequence joins TRBV18 and TRBJ2-5; a weak D match, TRBD1 (5 bases). Germline V gene sequence: CDR1 KGHSH, CDR2 LQKENI. V shed 3 bases and J shed 4 bases, with 9 bases lying between them. The CDR3 has 13 residues. The CDR3 sequence is CASSPGLGETQYF. The CDR3 nucleotides are TGTGCCAGCTCACCGGGGCTTGGAGAGACCCAGTACTTC.

There are a few counts of this clonotype. The V call is TRBV5-1, the J call TRBJ2-3; 8 bases align to TRBD1. The germline V gene has CDR1 SGHRS and CDR2 YFSETQ. Unmatched junction bases numbered 1, after V lost 0 bases and J lost 1 base. The CDR3 length is 15 residues. CDR3 amino acids: CASSLGTGRTDTQYF. The CDR3 region has the DNA TGCGCCAGCAGCTTGGGGACAGGGCGCACAGATACGCAGTATTTT.

This clonotype has a handful of counts. The chain has TRBV6-1 and TRBJ1-5; perhaps TRBD1 as D (6 bases). Trimming stripped 7 bases from V and 8 bases from J, with 12 bases between. CDR1 and CDR2 (germline): MNHNS, SASEGT. The CDR3 covers 12 residues. The CDR3 nucleotides read TGTGCCAGCATGAATCCAGGGGAGCCCCAGCATTTT. It codes for CASMNPGEPQHF.

The J gene is TRBJ1-1, the V gene TRBV5-1, with a possible D match to TRBD1 (6 bases). The germline V and J ends were trimmed by 0 bases and 4 bases, with 10 bases remaining between them. This CDR3 is 14 amino acids long. Germline assignment: CDR1 SGHRS and CDR2 YFSETQ. The CDR3 region is CASSLELQGTEAFF. DNA for the CDR3: TGCGCCAGCAGCTTGGAGCTACAGGGCACTGAAGCTTTCTTT.

This clonotype has a handful of counts. V and J are TRBV12-3 or TRBV12-4 and TRBJ2-1, with unresolved D. V lost 1 base and J lost 7, with 8 bases in between. The CDR3 has 13 amino acids. CDR3 bases: TGTGCCAGCAGTTTAGTAGTGGGGAATGAGCAGTTCTTC. It yields the protein CASSLVVGNEQFF.

This chain links TRBV5-1 with TRBJ1-5, with D possibly being TRBD1 (5 bases). V lost 1 base to trimming and J lost 5 bases, with 10 bases between them. Germline CDR1 reads SGHRS; CDR2 reads YFSETQ. CDR3 size: 14 residues. The CDR3 nucleotides read TGCGCCAGCAGCTTGACGACGGGGGATCAGCCCCAGCATTTT. Residues: CASSLTTGDQPQHF.

The chain joins TRBV25-1 to TRBJ2-1; 9 bases are a match to TRBD2. Germline V gene data show CDR1 as MGHDK and CDR2 as SYGVNS. V lost 4 bases and J lost 6; bases outside the gene matches: 7. This CDR3 contains 15 residues. CDR3 region: CASSGSAGGSNEQFF. For the CDR3, the DNA is TGTGCCAGCAGTGGGTCCGCGGGAGGGTCCAATGAGCAGTTCTTC.

In this sample, this clonotype turned up a few times. This chain uses TRBV29-1 with TRBJ2-5; D gene ambiguous. The ends were cut back, 7 bases at V and 1 base at J, with 7 bases in the middle. The CDR3 contains 11 residues. Germline V gives CDR1 SQVTM, CDR2 ANQGSEA. The CDR3 sequence: CSDWGQETQYF. The CDR3 bases are TGCAGCGACTGGGGCCAAGAGACCCAGTACTTC.

This clonotype has more than one count but fewer than ten. As DNA, the CDR3 is TGTGCCAGCAGTTTCGAGCCACGCACCATATATTTT. Protein sequence: CASSFEPRTIYF. The chain couples TRBV12-3 or TRBV12-4 to TRBJ1-3, with D uncertain. This CDR3 comprises 12 residues. The ends were cut back, 3 bases at V and 9 bases at J, with 9 bases in the middle.

Ten or more counts support this clonotype. This sequence joins TRBV7-8 and TRBJ2-2; D is possibly TRBD2 (5 bases). This CDR3 has 13 amino acids. The germline CDR1 and CDR2 sequences are SGHVS and FQNEAQ. The CDR3 nucleotides are TGTACCCATGGAGCGGAAAACACCGGGGAGCTGTTTTTT. This gives the protein CTHGAENTGELFF. The whole variable domain, filled in from reference TRBV7-8 and TRBJ2-2, reads GAGVSQSPRYKVAKRGQDVALRCDPISGHVSLFWYQQALGQGPEFLTYFQNEAQLDKSGLPSDRFFAERPEGSVSTLKIQRTQQEDSAVYLCTHGAENTGELFFGEGSRLTVL.